This passage covers 2 T cell receptor beta chains from one sample sequenced in a study of OX40 agonist ivuxolimab in advanced cancers. Sequencing used immunoSEQ multiplex PCR; TCRdb keeps in-frame clones, though not all of them. The repertoire holds about 94,000 clones, roughly 84% seen once, with 0.31% in the top ten. The sample consisted of CD4+ or CD8+ T cells sorted from blood, taken in a trial of the OX40 agonist ivuxolimab. The receptor source for this set is an adult with an advanced solid tumor such as melanoma, head and neck, liver or kidney cancer.

The V call is TRBV29-1, the J call TRBJ1-2; no clear D. Trimming cost V 4 bases and J 5 bases, with 11 bases left between them. This CDR3 has 12 residues. Germline-derived CDR1 and CDR2 are SQVTM and ANQGSEA. The DNA for the CDR3 is TGCAGCGTTGGTTCCCGGGAATATGGCTACACCTTC. It yields the protein CSVGSREYGYTF.

This rearrangement joins TRBV6-6 to TRBJ1-1; possibly TRBD1 for D (5 bases). The germline CDR1 and CDR2 sequences are MNHNY and SVGAGI (reference sequence). The CDR3 loop spans 15 amino acids. V gave up 5 bases and J gave up 7 bases, with 20 bases separating them. CDR3 in DNA: TGTGCCAGCAGTCCAGGTGGCAGACAGTTGGTTGAAGCTTTCTTT. Its protein is CASSPGGRQLVEAFF.